This T cell receptor beta chain stems from a study of blood T cell repertoires in COVID-19. Turning to the study itself: Researchers got acute and convalescent COVID-19 samples from the United States, Italy and Spain. The cDNA or gDNA used as material had been derived from T cells, B-cell-depleted T cells, or PBMCs.

Original processing methods: Researchers report that nucleated cell counts were estimated from reference gene primer amplification. Data came from immunoSEQ multiplex PCR; TCRdb stores just in-frame clones and leaves some out. That table gives V, J and clone size, and the DNA gave D and trimming. Among a few hundred thousand clones listed, 85% to 90% were seen once. CDR1 is SGHAT and CDR2 is FQNNGV in the germline V gene. This CDR3 has 16 residues. The V gene lost 5 bases and the J gene lost 1 base, with 15 bases spanning the gap. Seattle patient enrollment occurred during active infection, with longitudinal follow-up thereafter.

The clonotype comes from a woman between 50 and 59 years old with COVID-19, enrolled during active disease. The sample comprised peripheral blood. The V and J genes are TRBV11-2 and TRBJ2-1, with D tentatively TRBD1 (6 bases). The CDR3 region is CASSPRGIASYNEQFF. CDR3 nucleotides: TGTGCCAGCAGCCCTAGGGGGATCGCATCCTACAATGAGCAGTTCTTC.